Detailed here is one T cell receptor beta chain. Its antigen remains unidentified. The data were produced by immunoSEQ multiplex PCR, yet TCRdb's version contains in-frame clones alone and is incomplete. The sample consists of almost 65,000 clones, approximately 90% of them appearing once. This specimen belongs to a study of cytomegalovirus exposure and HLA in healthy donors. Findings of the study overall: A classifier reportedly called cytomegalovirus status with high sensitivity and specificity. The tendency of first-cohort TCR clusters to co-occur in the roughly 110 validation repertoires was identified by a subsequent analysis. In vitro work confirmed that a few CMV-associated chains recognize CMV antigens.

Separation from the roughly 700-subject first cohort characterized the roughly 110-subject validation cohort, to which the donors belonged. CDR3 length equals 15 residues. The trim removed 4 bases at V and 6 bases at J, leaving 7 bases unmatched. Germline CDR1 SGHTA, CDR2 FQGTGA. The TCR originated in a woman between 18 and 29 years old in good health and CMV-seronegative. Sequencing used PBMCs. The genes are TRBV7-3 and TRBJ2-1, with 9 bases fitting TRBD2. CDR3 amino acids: CASSYSGRAANEQFF. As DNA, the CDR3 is TGTGCCAGCAGCTATAGCGGGAGAGCAGCCAATGAGCAGTTCTTC.